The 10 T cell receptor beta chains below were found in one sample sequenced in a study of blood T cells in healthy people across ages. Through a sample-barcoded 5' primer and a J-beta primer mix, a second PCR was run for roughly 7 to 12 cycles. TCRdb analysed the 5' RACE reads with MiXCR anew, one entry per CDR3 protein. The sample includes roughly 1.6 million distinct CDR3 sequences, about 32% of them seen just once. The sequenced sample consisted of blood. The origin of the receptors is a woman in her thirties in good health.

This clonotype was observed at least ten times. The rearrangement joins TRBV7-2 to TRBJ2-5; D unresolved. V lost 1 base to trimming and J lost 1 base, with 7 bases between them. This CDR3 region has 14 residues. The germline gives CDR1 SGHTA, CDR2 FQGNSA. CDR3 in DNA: TGTGCCAGCAGCTTAGAGACTTTCCAAGAGACCCAGTACTTC. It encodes CASSLETFQETQYF. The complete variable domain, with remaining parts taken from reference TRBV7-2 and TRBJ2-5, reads GAGVSQSPSNKVTEKGKDVELRCDPISGHTALYWYRQSLGQGLEFLIYFQGNSAPDKSGLPSDRFSAERTGGSVSTLTIQRTQQEDSAVYLCASSLETFQETQYFGPGTRLLVL.

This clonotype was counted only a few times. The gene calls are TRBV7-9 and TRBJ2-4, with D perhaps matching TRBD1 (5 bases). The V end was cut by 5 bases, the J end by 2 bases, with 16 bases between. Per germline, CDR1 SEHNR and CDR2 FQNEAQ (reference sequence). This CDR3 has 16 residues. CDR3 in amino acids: CASSDSAAATKNIQYF. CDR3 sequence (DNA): TGTGCCAGCAGCGACAGTGCGGCAGCTACCAAAAACATTCAGTACTTC.

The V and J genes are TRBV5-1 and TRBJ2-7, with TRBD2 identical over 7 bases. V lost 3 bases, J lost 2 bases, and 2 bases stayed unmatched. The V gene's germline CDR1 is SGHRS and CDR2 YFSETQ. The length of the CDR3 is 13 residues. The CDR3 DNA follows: TGCGCCAGCAGCTACGGGACTACCTACGAGCAGTACTTC. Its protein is CASSYGTTYEQYF.

CDR3 nucleotides: TGTGCCACCAGCAGGTCCGGACGGGGCTACACCTTC. It yields the protein CATSRSGRGYTF. This chain links TRBV15 with TRBJ1-2; unclear D gene. The CDR3 has 12 residues. CDR1 LNHNV and CDR2 YYDKDF come from the germline V gene (reference sequence). V dropped 3 bases and J dropped 8 bases, with 10 bases sitting between them.

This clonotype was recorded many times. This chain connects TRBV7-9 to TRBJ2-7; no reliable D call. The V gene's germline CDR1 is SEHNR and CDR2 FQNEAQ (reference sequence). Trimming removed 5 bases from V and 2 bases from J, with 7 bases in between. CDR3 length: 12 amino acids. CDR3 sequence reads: CASSHTPYEQYF. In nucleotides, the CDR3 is TGTGCCAGCAGCCACACCCCCTACGAGCAGTACTTC.

CDR3 in amino acids: CSAVDRTQYGYTF. DNA of the CDR3: TGCAGTGCTGTCGACAGAACCCAATATGGCTACACCTTC. The chain combines TRBV20-1 with TRBJ1-2; TRBD1 might be the D (5 bases). The CDR3 totals 13 residues. From germline, CDR1 is DFQATT and CDR2 SNEGSKA (reference sequence). With 5 bases removed from V and 5 bases from J, the gap between germline ends came to 15 bases.

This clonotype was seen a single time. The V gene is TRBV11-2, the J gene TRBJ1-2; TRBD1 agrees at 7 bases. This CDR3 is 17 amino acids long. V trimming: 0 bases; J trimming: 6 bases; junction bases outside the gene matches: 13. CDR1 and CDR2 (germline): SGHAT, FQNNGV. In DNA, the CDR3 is TGTGCCAGCAGCTTAGAAGGGGATAAGACAGGGCGAGATGGCTACACCTTC. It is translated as CASSLEGDKTGRDGYTF.

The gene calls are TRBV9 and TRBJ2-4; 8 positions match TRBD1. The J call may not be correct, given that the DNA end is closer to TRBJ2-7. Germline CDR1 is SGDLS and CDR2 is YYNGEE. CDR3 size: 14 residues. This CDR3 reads CASSRLGTGYEQYF. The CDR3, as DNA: TGTGCCAGCAGCAGACTCGGGACAGGCTACGAGCAGTACTTC.

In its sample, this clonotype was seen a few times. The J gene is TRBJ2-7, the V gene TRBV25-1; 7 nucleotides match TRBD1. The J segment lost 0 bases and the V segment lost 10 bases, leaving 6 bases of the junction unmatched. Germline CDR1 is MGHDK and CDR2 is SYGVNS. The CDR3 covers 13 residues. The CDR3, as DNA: TGTGCCACCTGGGACAGTAACTCCTACGAGCAGTACTTC. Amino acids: CATWDSNSYEQYF.

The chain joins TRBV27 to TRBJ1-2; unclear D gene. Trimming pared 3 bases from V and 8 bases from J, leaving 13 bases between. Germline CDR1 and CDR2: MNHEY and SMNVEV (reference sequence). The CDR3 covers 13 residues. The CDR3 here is CASSFQGLSGYTF. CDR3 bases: TGTGCCAGCAGTTTCCAAGGGCTCAGCGGCTACACCTTC.